Each of the 8 T cell receptor beta chains below was sequenced from the same sample in a study of T cell repertoires in ileal Crohn's disease. The time point denotes: neoterminal ileum biopsy at postoperative endoscopy, about 6 months after surgery. Assay used: immunoSEQ multiplex PCR; TCRdb lists only in-frame clones, some missing. Altogether some 3,000 clones are present, around 88% being singletons, with the ten largest covering roughly 4.6%. The sequenced sample consisted of ileal tissue. Receptors originate from an adult with Crohn's disease.

V and J are TRBV6-5 and TRBJ1-2, with a tentative D call TRBD1 (6 bases). V dropped 2 bases and J dropped 2 bases, with 12 bases sitting between them. Germline V gene lookup returns CDR1 MNHEY and CDR2 SVGAGI. CDR3 length equals 15 residues. The CDR3, as DNA: TGTGCCAGCAGTTACGATGGGGGCTCCAACTATGGCTACACCTTC. Protein: CASSYDGGSNYGYTF.

The chain carries TRBV15 and TRBJ1-6, with D maybe TRBD1 (5 bases). This CDR3 is built from 14 residues. Germline assignment: CDR1 LNHNV and CDR2 YYDKDF (reference sequence). Trimming left V 8 bases short and J 6 bases short, with 14 bases between. The CDR3 region has the DNA TGTGCCACCCGGGCAGGGCATGGTAATTCACCCCTCCACTTT. This gives the protein CATRAGHGNSPLHF.

V gene TRBV4-2 combines with J gene TRBJ2-6; D is undetermined. The CDR3 is 16 residues long. Trimming shortened V by 0 bases and J by 4 bases, and 10 bases separated the two germline ends. From germline, CDR1 is LGHNA and CDR2 YNFKEQ. The CDR3 loop is CASSQDSGQGANVLTF. The CDR3 region has the DNA TGTGCCAGCAGCCAAGATTCCGGCCAGGGGGCCAACGTCCTGACTTTC.

The J gene is TRBJ2-1, the V gene TRBV11-2; 10 nucleotides align to TRBD1. Germline values: CDR1 SGHAT, CDR2 FQNNGV. The CDR3 runs to 16 residues. V lost 5 bases to trimming and J lost 4 bases; unmatched junction nucleotides: 8. The CDR3 DNA sequence: TGTGCCAGCAGCGAACCCGGGACAGGGGATTACAATGAGCAGTTCTTC. Protein product: CASSEPGTGDYNEQFF.

This clone appeared a single time. The chain uses TRBV6-5 and TRBJ1-2; 7 bases are a match to TRBD1. CDR1 is MNHEY and CDR2 is SVGAGI in the germline V gene. The CDR3 length is 13 residues. V shed 5 bases, J shed 5 bases, and the junction held 5 bases outside the gene matches. In DNA form, the CDR3 reads TGTGCCAGCAGTCGGGACAGAGAGTATGGCTACACCTTC. It encodes CASSRDREYGYTF.

The V gene is TRBV18, the J gene TRBJ2-7, with 10 bases matching TRBD1. The V segment lost 4 bases and the J segment 4 bases; nucleotides outside the gene matches: 10. The CDR3 is 16 amino acids. In germline, CDR1 is KGHSH, CDR2 LQKENI. CDR3 DNA: TGTGCCAGCTCACGGTCCGGGACAGGGGTTGGATACGAGCAGTACTTC. Its translation is CASSRSGTGVGYEQYF.

This clone has only a few counts. The chain recombines TRBV2 with TRBJ1-4; D ambiguous. Germline-derived CDR1 and CDR2 are SNHLY and FYNNEI. V lost 3 bases to trimming and J lost 0 bases, with 14 bases between them. The CDR3 totals 17 residues. The CDR3 DNA follows: TGTGCCAGCAGTGATGATAAGGGTGAAGCAACTAATGAAAAACTGTTTTTT. This translates into CASSDDKGEATNEKLFF.

CDR3 in DNA: TGTGCCAGCGGGGAGTCGAACACCGGGGAGCTGTTTTTT. Protein: CASGESNTGELFF. The chain couples TRBV7-3 to TRBJ2-2; possible D gene TRBD2, 5 bases. The germline gives CDR1 SGHTA, CDR2 FQGTGA. Trimming left V 8 bases short and J 0 bases short, with 7 bases between. The CDR3 sequence is 13 residues long.